This T cell receptor beta chain was observed in a study of T cells in Graves' hyperthyroidism and ophthalmopathy. Study-wide findings and caveats: Most expanded thyroid clonotypes above 0.001 also appeared in blood.

TCR beta CDR3 sequences were amplified from RNA transcripts. The TCR CDR3 first-round RT-PCR relied on the HTBI primer set. TCRdb re-derived calls from the multiplex PCR reads in MiXCR, one entry per CDR3 protein. The table lists 200,000 to 300,000 distinct CDR3 sequences, more than 20% of them singletons. In regard to this clonotype: What it binds is unknown.

The germline V and J ends were trimmed by 4 bases and 0 bases, with 8 bases remaining between them. CDR1 and CDR2 from the germline V gene are ENHRY and SYGVKD. This CDR3 is built from 14 residues. Sequenced material: blood. V and J are TRBV10-3 and TRBJ2-3; D is perhaps TRBD2 (6 bases). The receptor was derived from a middle-aged woman with Graves' ophthalmopathy. The CDR3 spells CAISGRGSTDTQYF. The CDR3 nucleotides read TGTGCCATCAGTGGCCGGGGGAGCACAGATACGCAGTATTTT.